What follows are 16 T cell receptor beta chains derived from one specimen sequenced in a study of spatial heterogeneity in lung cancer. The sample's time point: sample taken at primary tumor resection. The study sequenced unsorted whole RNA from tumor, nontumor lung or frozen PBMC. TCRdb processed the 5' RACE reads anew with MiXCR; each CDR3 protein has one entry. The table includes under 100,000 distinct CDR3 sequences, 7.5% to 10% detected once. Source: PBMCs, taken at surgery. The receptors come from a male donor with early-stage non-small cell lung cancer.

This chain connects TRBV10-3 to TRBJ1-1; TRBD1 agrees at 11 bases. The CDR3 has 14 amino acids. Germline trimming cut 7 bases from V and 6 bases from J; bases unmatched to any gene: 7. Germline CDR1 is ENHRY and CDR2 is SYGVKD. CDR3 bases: TGTGCCATCACCCCCGGGACAGGGGGAGCTGAAGCTTTCTTT. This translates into CAITPGTGGAEAFF.

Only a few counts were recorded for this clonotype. In DNA, the CDR3 is TGTGCCAGCAGCTTGTCGGGGACAACTTATAGGGATACGCAGTATTTT. It translates to CASSLSGTTYRDTQYF. The chain employs TRBV7-2 and TRBJ2-3, with D perhaps matching TRBD1 (6 bases). Trimming pared 3 bases from V and 6 bases from J, leaving 19 bases between. The CDR3 length is 16 residues. The germline V gene encodes CDR1 SGHTA and CDR2 FQGNSA.

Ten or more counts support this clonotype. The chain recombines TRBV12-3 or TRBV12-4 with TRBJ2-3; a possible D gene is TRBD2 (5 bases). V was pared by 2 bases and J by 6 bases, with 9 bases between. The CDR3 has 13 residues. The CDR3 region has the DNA TGTGCCAGCAGTTTAATCTCGGGGGATACGCAGTATTTT. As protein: CASSLISGDTQYF.

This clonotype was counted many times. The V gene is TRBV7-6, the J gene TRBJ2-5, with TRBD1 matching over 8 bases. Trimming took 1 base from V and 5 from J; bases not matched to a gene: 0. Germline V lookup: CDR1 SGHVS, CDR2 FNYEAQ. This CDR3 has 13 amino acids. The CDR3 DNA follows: TGTGCCAGCAGCTTAGACAGGGGGGAGACCCAGTACTTC. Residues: CASSLDRGETQYF.

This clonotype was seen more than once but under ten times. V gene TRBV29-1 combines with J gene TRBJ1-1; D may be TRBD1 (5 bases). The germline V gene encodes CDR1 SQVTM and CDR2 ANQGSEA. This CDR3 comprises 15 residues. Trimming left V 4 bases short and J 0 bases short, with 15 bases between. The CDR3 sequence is CSVAWGDTLNTEAFF. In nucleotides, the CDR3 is TGCAGCGTTGCCTGGGGGGATACCCTGAACACTGAAGCTTTCTTT.

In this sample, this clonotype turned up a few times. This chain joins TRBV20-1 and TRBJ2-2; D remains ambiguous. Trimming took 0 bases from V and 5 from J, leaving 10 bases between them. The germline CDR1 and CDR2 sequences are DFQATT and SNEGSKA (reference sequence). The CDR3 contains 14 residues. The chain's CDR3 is CSARDSKGTGELFF. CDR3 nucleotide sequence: TGCAGTGCTAGAGATTCTAAAGGGACCGGGGAGCTGTTTTTT.

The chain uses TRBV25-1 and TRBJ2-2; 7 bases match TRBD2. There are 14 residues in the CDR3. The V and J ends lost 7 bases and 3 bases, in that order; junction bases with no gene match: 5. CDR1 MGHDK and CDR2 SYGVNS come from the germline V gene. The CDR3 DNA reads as TGTGCCAGCAACCCTAGCGGAGACACCGGGGAGCTGTTTTTT. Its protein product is CASNPSGDTGELFF. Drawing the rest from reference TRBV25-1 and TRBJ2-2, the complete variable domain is EADIYQTPRYLVIGTGKKITLECSQTMGHDKMYWYQQDPGMELHLIHYSYGVNSTEKGDLSSESTVSRIRTEHFPLTLESARPSHTSQYLCASNPSGDTGELFFGEGSRLTVL.

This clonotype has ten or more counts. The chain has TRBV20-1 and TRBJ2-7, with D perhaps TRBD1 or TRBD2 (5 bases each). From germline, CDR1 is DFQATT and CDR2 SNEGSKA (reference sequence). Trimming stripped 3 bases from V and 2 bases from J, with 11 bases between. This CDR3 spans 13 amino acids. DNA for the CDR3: TGCAGTGCTAGTGGGACCACCCCCTACGAGCAGTACTTC. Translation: CSASGTTPYEQYF.

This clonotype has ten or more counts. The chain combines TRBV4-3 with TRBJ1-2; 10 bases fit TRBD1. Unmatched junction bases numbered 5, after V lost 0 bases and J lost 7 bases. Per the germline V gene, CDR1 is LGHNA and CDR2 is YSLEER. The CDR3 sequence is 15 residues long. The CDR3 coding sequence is TGCGCCAGCAGCCAAGAAGAGACAGGGGGCGGTGGCTACACCTTC. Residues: CASSQEETGGGGYTF.

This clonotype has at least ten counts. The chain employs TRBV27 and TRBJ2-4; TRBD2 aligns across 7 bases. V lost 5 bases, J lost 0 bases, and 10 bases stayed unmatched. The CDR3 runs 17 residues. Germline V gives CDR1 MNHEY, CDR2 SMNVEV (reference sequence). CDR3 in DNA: TGTGCCAGCAGTGTGGGAGGGCGGGCGCTAGCCAAAAACATTCAGTACTTC. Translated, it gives CASSVGGRALAKNIQYF.

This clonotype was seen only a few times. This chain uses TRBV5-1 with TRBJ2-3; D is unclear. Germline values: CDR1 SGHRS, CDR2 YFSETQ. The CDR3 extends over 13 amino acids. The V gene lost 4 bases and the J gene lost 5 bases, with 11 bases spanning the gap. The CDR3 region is CASSPAVVDTQYF. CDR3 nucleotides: TGCGCCAGCAGCCCCGCGGTTGTAGATACGCAGTATTTT.

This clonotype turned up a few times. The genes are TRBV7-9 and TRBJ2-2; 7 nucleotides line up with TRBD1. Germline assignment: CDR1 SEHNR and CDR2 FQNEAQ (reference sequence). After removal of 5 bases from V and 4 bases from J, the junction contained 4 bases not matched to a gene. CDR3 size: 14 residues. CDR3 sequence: CASSQSGGTGELFF. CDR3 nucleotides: TGTGCCAGCAGCCAATCAGGGGGCACCGGGGAGCTGTTTTTT. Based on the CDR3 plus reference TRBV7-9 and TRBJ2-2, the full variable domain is DTGVSQNPRHKITKRGQNVTFRCDPISEHNRLYWYRQTLGQGPEFLTYFQNEAQLEKSRLLSDRFSAERPKGSFSTLEIQRTEQGDSAMYLCASSQSGGTGELFFGEGSRLTVL.

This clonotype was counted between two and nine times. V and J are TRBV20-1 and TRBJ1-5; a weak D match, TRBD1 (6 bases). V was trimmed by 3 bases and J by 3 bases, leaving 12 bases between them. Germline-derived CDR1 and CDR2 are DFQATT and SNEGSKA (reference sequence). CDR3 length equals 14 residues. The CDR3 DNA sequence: TGCAGTGCTAGCGTTCAGGGGCACAATCAGCCCCAGCATTTT. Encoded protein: CSASVQGHNQPQHF.

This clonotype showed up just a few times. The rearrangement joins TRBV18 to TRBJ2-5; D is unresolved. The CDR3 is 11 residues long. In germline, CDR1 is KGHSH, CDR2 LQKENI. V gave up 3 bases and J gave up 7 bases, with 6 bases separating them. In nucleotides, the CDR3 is TGTGCCAGCTCACCCAAAGGGACCCAGTACTTC. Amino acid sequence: CASSPKGTQYF.

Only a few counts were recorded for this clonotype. CDR3 bases: TGCAGTGCTAGATCGCTAGCGGGGTCGTACAATGAGCAGTTCTTC. Translating it yields CSARSLAGSYNEQFF. The J gene is TRBJ2-1, the V gene TRBV20-1; TRBD2 agrees at 9 bases. Germline V gene lookup returns CDR1 DFQATT and CDR2 SNEGSKA (reference sequence). V shed 2 bases, J shed 4 bases, and the junction held 6 bases outside the gene matches. This CDR3 region has 15 residues.

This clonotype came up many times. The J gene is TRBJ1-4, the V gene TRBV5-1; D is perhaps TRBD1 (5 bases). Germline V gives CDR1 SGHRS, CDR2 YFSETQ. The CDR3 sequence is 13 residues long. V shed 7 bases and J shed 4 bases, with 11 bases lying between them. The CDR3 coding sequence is TGCGCCAGCTGCAGGGACGGTAATGAAAAACTGTTTTTT. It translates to CASCRDGNEKLFF. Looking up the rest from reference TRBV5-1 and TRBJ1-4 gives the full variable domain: KAGVTQTPRYLIKTRGQQVTLSCSPISGHRSVSWYQQTPGQGLQFLFEYFSETQRNKGNFPGRFSGRQFSNSRSEMNVSTLELGDSALYLCASCRDGNEKLFFGSGTQLSVL.